The rows below give T cell receptor beta chains drawn from one sample of a study of vaccination and CD4 T cells after COVID-19. Via MiXCR, TCRdb re-called the PCR reads, giving one row per CDR3 protein. This table holds 7,500 to 9,500 distinct CDR3 sequences, less than 70% found once. Their antigen targets remain unknown. Sequences were obtained from CD4+ T cells from blood, cultured in vitro. The source is a human donor who had recovered from COVID-19. CDR3s include the opening cysteine and the closing phenylalanine or tryptophan. Fields, in order: clone size, V gene, J gene, D gene, CDR3 protein, CDR3 DNA. The D gene is left open where the match is weak. Clone size is given for some rows only: seen once, a few or many times, or a class if the clone is expanded.

>-|TRBV11-2|TRBJ1-2|TRBD1
CASSPGDSRNYGYTF
TGTGCCAGCAGCCCCGGGGACAGCAGGAACTATGGCTACACCTTC
>few|TRBV27|TRBJ1-2|-
CASRWGVGGYTF
TGTGCCAGCCGCTGGGGAGTAGGCGGCTACACCTTC
>-|TRBV4-1|TRBJ1-4|-
CASSQVGPGKLFF
TGCGCCAGCAGCCAAGTAGGGCCAGGAAAACTGTTTTTT
>-|TRBV7-9|TRBJ2-1|TRBD2
CASSHRIAGYNEQFF
TGTGCCAGCAGCCACCGAATAGCGGGTTACAATGAGCAGTTCTTC
>-|TRBV2|TRBJ2-1|TRBD2
CASSESLLAGVDNEQFF
TGTGCCAGCAGCGAGTCCCTTTTAGCGGGAGTGGACAATGAGCAGTTCTTC
>-|TRBV30|TRBJ1-1|TRBD1
CAWSIRDRNTEAFF
TGTGCCTGGAGCATCCGGGACAGGAACACTGAAGCTTTCTTT
>few|TRBV7-8|TRBJ2-3|-
CASSPRRRGFTDTQYF
TGTGCCAGCAGCCCCCGACGGCGAGGGTTCACAGATACGCAGTATTTT
>-|TRBV11-3|TRBJ2-3|TRBD2
CASSLRGRVTDTQYF
TGTGCCAGCAGCTTACGCGGGAGGGTCACAGATACGCAGTATTTT
>-|TRBV5-1|TRBJ2-7|-
CASSPLPPGADEQYF
TGCGCCAGCAGCCCCCTCCCCCCGGGGGCGGACGAGCAGTACTTC
>-|TRBV12-3/TRBV12-4|TRBJ2-3|-
CASSSRSDTQYF
TGTGCCAGCAGCTCCAGATCAGATACGCAGTATTTT
>-|TRBV28|TRBJ2-3|TRBD2
CASTKRLAGTADTQYF
TGTGCCAGCACCAAAAGACTAGCGGGAACGGCAGATACGCAGTATTTT
>-|TRBV20-1|TRBJ1-5|-
CSAREAGPYSNQPQHF
TGCAGTGCTAGAGAGGCGGGGCCATATAGCAATCAGCCCCAGCATTTT
>-|TRBV7-6|TRBJ2-3|TRBD1
CAIYTPGQGPDTQYF
TGTGCCATCTATACGCCGGGACAGGGACCAGATACGCAGTATTTT
>-|TRBV19|TRBJ1-6|-
CASSISPNSPLHF
TGTGCCAGTAGTATCTCCCCCAATTCACCCCTCCACTTT
>-|TRBV6-5|TRBJ2-7|-
CASSYRAGTRPGYEQYF
TGTGCCAGCAGTTACAGGGCAGGGACGAGGCCTGGCTACGAGCAGTACTTC
>-|TRBV20-1|TRBJ2-1|TRBD2
CSVRLAGVHEQFF
TGCAGTGTCCGGCTAGCGGGAGTGCATGAGCAGTTCTTC
>once|TRBV20-1|TRBJ2-3|TRBD2
CSARGDTLREGGDTQYF
TGCAGTGCTAGAGGCGACACGTTGCGGGAGGGCGGAGATACGCAGTATTTT
>-|TRBV12-3/TRBV12-4|TRBJ1-6|TRBD1
CASSRDRGSPLHF
TGTGCCAGCAGTAGGGACAGGGGCTCACCCCTCCACTTT
>-|TRBV6-2/TRBV6-3|TRBJ1-6|-
CASSLQGLSSPLHF
TGTGCCAGCAGCCTCCAGGGGTTAAGTTCACCCCTCCACTTT
>-|TRBV11-2|TRBJ2-5|-
CASSVIWEETQYF
TGTGCCAGCAGCGTTATTTGGGAAGAGACCCAGTACTTC
>-|TRBV10-3|TRBJ2-7|TRBD2
CAISEVAEASGRYEQYF
TGTGCCATCAGTGAGGTCGCGGAGGCTAGCGGGAGGTACGAGCAGTACTTC
>-|TRBV7-9|TRBJ1-1|TRBD1
CASSLGRQGNTEAFF
TGTGCCAGCAGCTTAGGGAGACAGGGGAACACTGAAGCTTTCTTT
>few|TRBV20-1|TRBJ1-6|-
CSARDLGGSPLHF
TGCAGTGCTAGAGATCTCGGAGGTTCACCCCTCCACTTT
>few|TRBV20-1|TRBJ1-5|-
CSATERPQHF
TGCAGTGCTACCGAGCGGCCCCAGCATTTT
>few|TRBV19|TRBJ2-3|TRBD2
CASSMEAGGPPSTDTQYF
TGTGCCAGTAGTATGGAAGCGGGGGGACCTCCTAGCACAGATACGCAGTATTTT
>-|TRBV18|TRBJ1-5|-
CASSPGGDNQPQHF
TGTGCCAGCTCCCCGGGGGGGGACAATCAGCCCCAGCATTTT
>once|TRBV11-3|TRBJ1-6|-
CASTLGVSGSPLHF
TGTGCCAGCACCCTTGGGGTTTCTGGTTCACCCCTCCACTTT
>once|TRBV12-3/TRBV12-4|TRBJ2-5|-
CASSLGGLETQYF
TGTGCCAGCAGTTTGGGGGGGCTGGAGACCCAGTACTTC
>-|TRBV6-2/TRBV6-3|TRBJ1-2|-
CASLRDAANYGYTF
TGTGCCAGCCTCCGGGACGCTGCTAACTATGGCTACACCTTC
>few|TRBV28|TRBJ1-6|TRBD1
CATYTLTGWEHSPLHF
TGTGCCACCTATACCCTGACAGGGTGGGAGCATTCACCCCTCCACTTT
>-|TRBV10-1|TRBJ1-1|-
CVSSGGTGNTEAFF
TGCGTCAGCAGTGGAGGGACGGGGAACACTGAAGCTTTCTTT
>-|TRBV5-5|TRBJ2-5|-
CASSWGVGRAAETQYF
TGTGCCAGCAGCTGGGGCGTGGGCAGGGCCGCCGAGACCCAGTACTTC
>-|TRBV30|TRBJ2-7|TRBD1
CAWSVQGVVWEQYF
TGTGCCTGGAGTGTTCAGGGGGTAGTTTGGGAGCAGTACTTC
>few|TRBV30|TRBJ1-2|TRBD1
CAWIWGRGYYGYTF
TGTGCCTGGATCTGGGGCAGGGGGTACTATGGCTACACCTTC
>-|TRBV4-2|TRBJ2-4|-
CASSPGTLSVDIQYF
TGTGCCAGCAGCCCAGGCACCCTTTCCGTGGACATTCAGTACTTC
>-|TRBV7-2|TRBJ1-6|-
CASSNPGDSPLHF
TGTGCCAGCAGCAACCCCGGGGATTCACCCCTCCACTTT
>once|TRBV14|TRBJ2-3|TRBD2
CASSPLWGTSGISTDTQYF
TGTGCCAGCAGCCCCTTATGGGGGACTAGCGGGATTAGCACAGATACGCAGTATTTT
>-|TRBV6-5|TRBJ2-1|-
CASTYSGAGLMRRSYNEQFF
TGTGCCAGCACTTACTCGGGGGCAGGCCTTATGCGGAGGTCCTACAATGAGCAGTTCTTC
>-|TRBV6-2/TRBV6-3|TRBJ1-1|-
CASSSPGPGTEAFF
TGTGCCAGCAGTTCCCCAGGCCCTGGGACTGAAGCTTTCTTT
>-|TRBV11-3|TRBJ2-3|-
CASSTRLLTDTQYF
TGTGCCAGCAGCACCCGACTGCTCACAGATACGCAGTATTTT
>-|TRBV7-2|TRBJ2-3|-
CASRPGGADTQYF
TGTGCCAGCCGGCCAGGGGGGGCAGATACGCAGTATTTT
>few|TRBV20-1|TRBJ1-5|TRBD1
CSARTGGPLNQPQHF
TGCAGTGCTCGGACAGGGGGGCCCCTCAATCAGCCCCAGCATTTT
>-|TRBV10-3|TRBJ2-3|TRBD2
CAIRRGLALSTDTQYF
TGTGCCATCCGACGTGGACTAGCCCTCAGCACAGATACGCAGTATTTT
>-|TRBV27|TRBJ2-1|TRBD2
CASSPLGGGGNNEQFF
TGTGCCAGCAGTCCGCTCGGGGGGGGAGGGAACAATGAGCAGTTCTTC
>-|TRBV21-1|TRBJ1-5|-
CASSRGPDRDSNQPQHF
TGTGCCAGCAGCAGGGGACCGGACAGGGATAGCAATCAGCCCCAGCATTTT
>few|TRBV7-2|TRBJ2-7|-
CASTLPLGGAYEQYF
TGTGCCAGCACCCTCCCCCTGGGCGGAGCCTACGAGCAGTACTTC